One sample yielded the 23 T cell receptor beta chains listed below, sequenced in a study of T cell changes during pregnancy in multiple sclerosis. Here immunoSEQ multiplex PCR was the method, and the copy in TCRdb shows in-frame clones only, minus some. The table includes just over 50,000 clones, 85% to 95% detected once. The starting material was CD4+ T cells from peripheral blood mononuclear cells, obtained in the second trimester of pregnancy. Receptor source: a female donor with multiple sclerosis, enrolled in a pregnancy study.

The J gene is TRBJ2-5, the V gene TRBV6-6; 10 bases agree with TRBD2. The CDR3 is made up of 16 amino acids. CDR1 is MNHNY and CDR2 is SVGAGI in the germline V gene (reference sequence). The V segment lost 2 bases and the J segment 3 bases; nucleotides outside the gene matches: 6. The CDR3 region has the DNA TGTGCCAGCAGTTACGAGCGGGGGGGCGGGAAAGAGACCCAGTACTTC. This translates into CASSYERGGGKETQYF.

The chain is built from TRBV5-6 and TRBJ2-3; 9 nucleotides match TRBD2. The CDR3 is 16 residues long. Losses at the gene ends were 2 bases for V and 2 bases for J; bases not matched to a gene: 6. Per the germline V gene, CDR1 is SGHDT and CDR2 is YYEEEE. The CDR3 here is CASSFPSGGITDTQYF. The CDR3 DNA follows: TGTGCCAGCAGCTTTCCCAGCGGGGGGATCACAGATACGCAGTATTTT.

The CDR3 DNA sequence: TGTGCCAGCAGCCGCGGGACGGATAGCACAGATACGCAGTATTTT. Protein: CASSRGTDSTDTQYF. V is TRBV11-3 and J is TRBJ2-3; D is possibly TRBD2 (6 bases). This CDR3 has 15 amino acids. The V gene's germline CDR1 is SGHNT and CDR2 YENEEA. V lost 5 bases to trimming and J lost 0 bases, with 12 bases between them. The full variable domain, completed using reference TRBV11-3 and TRBJ2-3, is EAGVVQSPRYKIIEKKQPVAFWCNPISGHNTLYWYLQNLGQGPELLIRYENEEAVDDSQLPKDRFSAERLKGVDSTLKIQPAELGDSAVYLCASSRGTDSTDTQYFGPGTRLTVL.

The count of this clone is one. This sequence joins TRBV27 and TRBJ2-5, with a tentative D call TRBD1 (5 bases). The DNA end lines up better with TRBJ2-7; the J call may be wrong. This CDR3 contains 14 residues. Germline loops: CDR1 MNHEY, CDR2 SMNVEV (reference sequence). The CDR3 bases are TGTGCCAGCAGCGTCCCAGGGCGAGACAACGAGCAGTACTTC. This encodes CASSVPGRDNEQYF.

The rearrangement links TRBV29-1 to TRBJ2-3; possibly TRBD1 for D (6 bases). The CDR3 runs 13 residues. Germline V lookup: CDR1 SQVTM, CDR2 ANQGSEA. V lost 0 bases and J lost 5, with 9 bases in between. DNA of the CDR3: TGCAGCGTTGAAGATTCAGGGGTAGATACGCAGTATTTT. Translated, it gives CSVEDSGVDTQYF.

The CDR3 reads CASSLPRVAEAFF. CDR3 sequence (DNA): TGTGCCAGCAGCTTGCCCAGGGTTGCTGAAGCTTTCTTT. The J gene is TRBJ1-1, the V gene TRBV5-5, with a tentative D call TRBD1 (5 bases). Per germline, CDR1 SGHKS and CDR2 YYEKEE (reference sequence). Trimming pared 1 base from V and 6 bases from J, leaving 10 bases between. The CDR3 is 13 residues long.

The rearrangement links TRBV18 to TRBJ2-1, with TRBD2 identical over 7 bases. V was pared by 5 bases and J by 2 bases, with 9 bases of the junction left unmatched. The CDR3 has 16 amino acids. Germline lookup yields CDR1 KGHSH and CDR2 LQKENI. The CDR3 spells CASSAPGRETYNEQFF. CDR3 coding DNA: TGTGCCAGCTCAGCCCCTGGGAGGGAGACCTACAATGAGCAGTTCTTC. Supplemented by reference TRBV18 and TRBJ2-1, the full variable domain reads NAGVMQNPRHLVRRRGQEARLRCSPMKGHSHVYWYRQLPEEGLKFMVYLQKENIIDESGMPKERFSAEFPKEGPSILRIQQVVRGDSAAYFCASSAPGRETYNEQFFGPGTRLTVL.

The chain uses TRBV19 and TRBJ2-1; 7 bases line up with TRBD1. This CDR3 contains 14 residues. The germline CDR1 and CDR2 sequences are LNHDA and SQIVND (reference sequence). The V gene end was trimmed by 3 bases and the J gene end by 2 bases; junction bases not matched to a gene: 1. CDR3 region: CASSITGAYNEQFF. CDR3 coding DNA: TGTGCCAGTAGTATCACAGGGGCCTACAATGAGCAGTTCTTC.

This clone was found once. The chain recombines TRBV5-4 with TRBJ2-3; 9 bases agree with TRBD1. The germline V gene has CDR1 SGHNT and CDR2 YYREEE (reference sequence). J lost 3 bases, V lost 4 bases, and 6 bases had no gene match. The CDR3 totals 15 residues. The CDR3 protein is CASSPTGGLTDTQYF. The DNA of the CDR3 is TGTGCCAGCAGCCCAACAGGGGGCCTGACAGATACGCAGTATTTT.

The chain is built from TRBV30 and TRBJ2-2, with D maybe TRBD2 (5 bases). Trimming took off 0 bases at V and 6 bases at J, with 14 bases between the two ends. CDR3 size: 15 residues. CDR1 and CDR2 from the germline V gene are GTSNPN and SVGIG (reference sequence). CDR3: CAWSVRPSGAGELFF. The CDR3 DNA reads TGTGCCTGGAGTGTGCGTCCGTCCGGGGCCGGGGAGCTGTTTTTT.

J is TRBJ1-1 and V is TRBV14, with D uncertain. Trimming shortened V by 1 base and J by 0 bases, and 9 bases separated the two germline ends. Germline loops: CDR1 SGHDN, CDR2 FVKESK. This CDR3 contains 15 residues. CDR3 sequence: CASSQATAMNTEAFF. Here the CDR3 DNA reads TGTGCCAGCAGCCAAGCCACAGCTATGAACACTGAAGCTTTCTTT.

The V and J genes are TRBV19 and TRBJ1-2; 8 nucleotides match TRBD1. Unmatched junction bases numbered 5, after V lost 3 bases and J lost 5 bases. Germline CDR1 reads LNHDA; CDR2 reads SQIVND (reference sequence). CDR3 length: 14 amino acids. CDR3 DNA sequence: TGTGCCAGTAGTATCGGGCAGGGGGCGTATGGCTACACCTTC. Amino acids: CASSIGQGAYGYTF. Drawing the rest from reference TRBV19 and TRBJ1-2, the complete variable domain is DGGITQSPKYLFRKEGQNVTLSCEQNLNHDAMYWYRQDPGQGLRLIYYSQIVNDFQKGDIAEGYSVSREKKESFPLTVTSAQKNPTAFYLCASSIGQGAYGYTFGSGTRLTVV.

The chain recombines TRBV27 with TRBJ2-5; a weak D match, TRBD2 (6 bases). CDR1 and CDR2 from the germline V gene are MNHEY and SMNVEV (reference sequence). CDR3 size: 14 residues. V shed 3 bases and J shed 6 bases, with 14 bases lying between them. CDR3 sequence (DNA): TGTGCCAGCAGTTTTGACGAGGGGAGGAAGACCCAGTACTTC. Protein: CASSFDEGRKTQYF.

The J gene is TRBJ2-5, the V gene TRBV29-1; TRBD2 is a possible D gene (6 bases). V was shortened by 3 bases and J by 5 bases, with 13 bases between the two germline ends. The germline V gene encodes CDR1 SQVTM and CDR2 ANQGSEA. This CDR3 contains 13 residues. DNA of the CDR3: TGCAGCGTTGATGCCGTAGCGGCGGAGACCCAGTACTTC. Protein sequence: CSVDAVAAETQYF.

This clone was seen a single time. The gene calls are TRBV7-2 and TRBJ2-3, with TRBD2 identical over 7 bases. With V trimmed by 3 bases and J by 2 bases, 8 bases remained unmatched. This CDR3 is 16 amino acids long. Germline CDR1 SGHTA, CDR2 FQGNSA. The CDR3: CASSFRTAGPTDTQYF. The CDR3 DNA reads TGTGCCAGCAGCTTCCGAACAGCGGGGCCCACAGATACGCAGTATTTT. The whole variable domain, remainder taken from reference TRBV7-2 and TRBJ2-3, is GAGVSQSPSNKVTEKGKDVELRCDPISGHTALYWYRQSLGQGLEFLIYFQGNSAPDKSGLPSDRFSAERTGGSVSTLTIQRTQQEDSAVYLCASSFRTAGPTDTQYFGPGTRLTVL.

This rearrangement joins TRBV11-2 to TRBJ2-1, with TRBD2 matching 16 bases. CDR1 is SGHAT, CDR2 FQNNGV, per germline. The CDR3 extends over 16 amino acids. V was pared by 4 bases and J by 10 bases, with 7 bases of the junction left unmatched. Here the CDR3 reads CASSSGTSGGAWEQFF. CDR3 nucleotides: TGTGCCAGCAGCTCCGGGACTAGCGGGGGGGCATGGGAGCAGTTCTTC.

The chain joins TRBV6-5 to TRBJ1-1; a weak D match, TRBD1 (5 bases). Germline CDR1 MNHEY, CDR2 SVGAGI. V lost 5 bases and J 7 bases, leaving 17 bases between the germline ends. This CDR3 has 14 residues. CDR3 residues: CASSPYGVTVEAFF. The CDR3 region has the DNA TGTGCCAGCAGTCCTTATGGTGTGACAGTTGAAGCTTTCTTT.

Points on this clone: Germline and junction disagree at one end, which may indicate a read error. The genes are TRBV30 and TRBJ1-4; 8 nucleotides match TRBD1. CDR1 and CDR2 from the germline V gene are GTSNPN and SVGIG (reference sequence). The CDR3 is made up of 10 amino acids. CDR3 sequence reads: CAWSKDRDDF. The CDR3 DNA follows: TGTGCCTGGAGTAAGGACAGGGACGATTTT. Full variable domain (outside the CDR3, taken from reference TRBV30 and TRBJ1-4): SQTIHQWPATLVQPVGSPLSLECTVEGTSNPNLYWYRQAAGRGLQLLFYSVGIGQISSEVPQNLSASRPQDRQFILSSKKLLLSDSGFYLCAWSKDRDDFGSGTQLSVL.

This rearrangement joins TRBV9 to TRBJ2-5, with a tentative D call TRBD1 (5 bases). This CDR3 contains 15 residues. V shed 3 bases and J shed 1 base, with 13 bases lying between them. In germline, CDR1 is SGDLS, CDR2 YYNGEE. In DNA form, the CDR3 reads TGTGCCAGCAGCGGCCCAAGGGGATTCCAAGAGACCCAGTACTTC. It codes for CASSGPRGFQETQYF.

Points on this clone: An end of the junction differs from the germline gene, which may be a read error. The chain combines TRBV5-1 with TRBJ1-3, with D maybe TRBD1 (6 bases). The germline V gene encodes CDR1 SGHRS and CDR2 YFSETQ. This CDR3 has 16 amino acids. The CDR3 nucleotides read TGCGCCAGCAGCGAAGCAGGGGCCATCTCTGGAAACACCGTATATTTT. Translating gives CASSEAGAISGNTVYF.

This clone appeared once. This chain connects TRBV29-1 to TRBJ1-2; D is perhaps TRBD1 (6 bases). V was clipped by 4 bases and J by 5 bases, with 11 bases between them. CDR3 length: 12 residues. The V gene's germline CDR1 is SQVTM and CDR2 ANQGSEA. CDR3 loop: CSVGLQGYGYTF. CDR3 DNA: TGCAGCGTTGGATTGCAGGGGTATGGCTACACCTTC.

This rearrangement joins TRBV7-9 to TRBJ1-1; TRBD1 matches 9 bases. The CDR3 contains 16 residues. The V and J ends lost 6 bases and 4 bases, in that order; junction bases with no gene match: 12. Germline V gene data show CDR1 as SEHNR and CDR2 as FQNEAQ (reference sequence). Here the CDR3 DNA reads TGTGCCAGCAGACAGGGACAGGGCAGGTTTGGCACTGAAGCTTTCTTT. This encodes CASRQGQGRFGTEAFF.

The rearrangement uses TRBV30 and TRBJ1-1, with 7 bases aligning to TRBD1. The germline CDR1 and CDR2 sequences are GTSNPN and SVGIG (reference sequence). V was clipped by 4 bases and J by 11 bases; unmatched bases: 10. There are 12 residues in the CDR3. The CDR3 DNA sequence: TGTGCCTGGACCCAACAGGGGTTGAGGGCTTTCTTT. This sequence encodes CAWTQQGLRAFF.